This T cell receptor (beta chain) was captured by sequencing in a study of persistence of HIV-infected CD4 T cells. Nonspecific anti-CD3/anti-CD28 bead stimulation represents the broad CD4+ T cell repertoire. CD4+ T cells upregulating both CD40 ligand and CD69 were sorted as responding cells. Donors had CD4+ T cell counts above 400 cells/uL and were CMV-seropositive. PBMCs were depleted of CD8+ T cells before stimulation. Study-wide findings and caveats: TCR analyses could not target the rare provirus-carrying CMV-responding cells. TCRbeta richness was lower in CMV- and Gag-responding cells than in anti-CD3/anti-CD28-responding cells.

Concerning this clone itself: Its antigen remains unidentified.

The immunoSEQ assay was version 4, run in survey mode. Using immunoSEQ multiplex PCR, the repertoire was profiled, and TCRdb retains in-frame clones only, with some absent. In the table there are some 41,000 clones, about nine tenths of which are singletons. The germline V gene has CDR1 MNHEY and CDR2 SVGAGI. V lost 2 bases and J lost 8, with 12 bases in between. The CDR3 runs 13 residues. The sequence came from an adult man with HIV who was CMV-seropositive. The sequenced sample was CD4+ T cells sorted from PBMCs after roughly 20-hour stimulation, obtained from a patient who received antiretroviral therapy. The chain employs TRBV6-5 and TRBJ1-2; unclear D gene. The CDR3 here is CASSYGGRGGYTF. In DNA, the CDR3 is TGTGCCAGCAGTTACGGTGGCCGAGGAGGCTACACCTTC.